This TCR beta chain was observed in a study of blood T cell repertoires in COVID-19. On the study more broadly: Nucleic acid was either cDNA or gDNA, and it came from T cells, B-cell-depleted T cells, or PBMCs.

Libraries were prepared by immunoSEQ multiplex PCR; TCRdb keeps only in-frame clonotypes and omits some of them. The sample lists about 49,000 clones; roughly nine tenths were seen once. The CDR3 covers 14 residues. Trimming stripped 4 bases from V and 5 bases from J, with 14 bases between. The germline gives CDR1 MDHEN, CDR2 SYDVKM. This receptor was obtained from a middle-aged man with active COVID-19. The sequenced material came from peripheral blood. V gene TRBV28 combines with J gene TRBJ1-1, with D maybe TRBD1 (6 bases). This CDR3 is CASSSGQWTTEAFF. CDR3 nucleotides: TGTGCCAGCAGTTCCGGACAGTGGACAACTGAAGCTTTCTTT. The full variable domain, with the rest looked up from reference TRBV28 and TRBJ1-1, is DVKVTQSSRYLVKRTGEKVFLECVQDMDHENMFWYRQDPGLGLRLIYFSYDVKMKEKGDIPEGYSVSREKKERFSLILESASTNQTSMYLCASSSGQWTTEAFFGQGTRLTVV.